The 6 T cell receptor beta chains given below trace back to one sample, sequenced in a study of blood T cell repertoires in COVID-19 (TCRdb year 2020). Libraries were constructed by the immunoSEQ multiplex PCR assay. Held by TCRdb, this immuneACCESS table contains in-frame sequences only and omits some clones. Under half of the omission traces to an unresolved V gene where checked; the cause of the rest is unknown. Within this sample are about 58,000 clones, with around 90% of them counted one time only. The ten biggest clones cover about 13% of the sample. Sequenced sample: peripheral blood. Source of these receptors: a man between 60 and 75 years old with active COVID-19.

V gene TRBV7-2 combines with J gene TRBJ2-3; perhaps TRBD1 as D (5 bases). Germline V gives CDR1 SGHTA, CDR2 FQGNSA. V lost 3 bases and J 0 bases, leaving 10 bases between the germline ends. The CDR3 totals 15 residues. The chain's CDR3 is CASSLGHSSTDTQYF. Written as DNA, the CDR3 is TGTGCCAGCAGCTTGGGGCACTCTAGCACAGATACGCAGTATTTT. The whole variable domain, remainder taken from reference TRBV7-2 and TRBJ2-3, is GAGVSQSPSNKVTEKGKDVELRCDPISGHTALYWYRQSLGQGLEFLIYFQGNSAPDKSGLPSDRFSAERTGGSVSTLTIQRTQQEDSAVYLCASSLGHSSTDTQYFGPGTRLTVL.

The chain employs TRBV5-1 and TRBJ2-7; possible D gene TRBD2, 6 bases. The CDR3 consists of 14 residues. Germline assignment: CDR1 SGHRS and CDR2 YFSETQ. V lost 0 bases to trimming and J lost 2 bases, with 9 bases between them. Here the CDR3 reads CASSLAGGTYEQYF. In DNA form, the CDR3 reads TGCGCCAGCAGCTTGGCCGGCGGGACCTACGAGCAGTACTTC.

CDR3 in DNA: TGTGCCAGTACCCCGACAGGTGGCTACGAGCAGTACTTC. It translates to CASTPTGGYEQYF. The chain has TRBV19 and TRBJ2-7; a weak D match, TRBD1 (6 bases). Germline V lookup: CDR1 LNHDA, CDR2 SQIVND (reference sequence). CDR3 length equals 13 residues. V lost 7 bases and J lost 3, with 13 bases in between.

The rearrangement links TRBV12-5 to TRBJ2-7; 7 nucleotides align to TRBD2. This CDR3 has 13 amino acids. V was pared by 6 bases and J by 3 bases, with 5 bases of the junction left unmatched. Germline CDR1 is LGHNT and CDR2 is FRNRAP. The CDR3 bases are TGTGCTAGTGGCCTGGGGGGGAGCTACGAGCAGTACTTC. Amino acid sequence: CASGLGGSYEQYF. The full variable domain, rest sourced from reference TRBV12-5 and TRBJ2-7, is DARVTQTPRHKVTEMGQEVTMRCQPILGHNTVFWYRQTMMQGLELLAYFRNRAPLDDSGMPKDRFSAEMPDATLATLKIQPSEPRDSAVYFCASGLGGSYEQYFGPGTRLTVT.

The chain employs TRBV5-1 and TRBJ2-7; 11 bases are a match to TRBD2. Germline CDR1 SGHRS, CDR2 YFSETQ. This CDR3 has 16 amino acids. J gave up 0 bases and V 4 bases, and 6 bases lay outside the gene matches. The CDR3 here is CASSATSGAFSYEQYF. CDR3 DNA: TGCGCCAGCAGCGCGACTAGCGGGGCGTTCTCCTACGAGCAGTACTTC.

The chain uses TRBV6-1 and TRBJ1-3; no reliable D call. There are 11 residues in the CDR3. With 3 bases removed from V and 8 bases from J, the gap between germline ends came to 5 bases. Germline V lookup: CDR1 MNHNS, CDR2 SASEGT. The CDR3 nucleotides are TGTGCCAGCAGTGATGGCTACACCATATATTTT. It translates to CASSDGYTIYF.